This TCR beta chain was documented in a study of blood T cell repertoires in COVID-19. Across the whole study: There were acute and convalescent COVID-19 samples, and they came from the United States, Italy and Spain. From T cells, B-cell-depleted T cells, or PBMCs came the material, which was cDNA or gDNA.

In the authors' workflow: Researchers report that nucleated cell counts were estimated from reference gene primer amplification. Only in-frame clones appear in the TCRdb table, and some are missing; sequencing was by immunoSEQ multiplex PCR. V and J calls and clone size come straight from that table; D and trimming were deduced from the DNA. The repertoire holds about 260,000 clones, with approximately 92% as singletons. The CDR3 sequence is 19 residues long. Germline V gives CDR1 LGHNA, CDR2 YNFKEQ. Trimming removed 1 base from V and 7 bases from J; junction bases left unmatched: 10. Seattle cases were enrolled at active infection and followed longitudinally.

The receptor's source is a person aged 18 to 30 with COVID-19, enrolled during active disease. The V gene is TRBV4-2, the J gene TRBJ2-1; 16 bases agree with TRBD2. The specimen sequenced was peripheral blood. CDR3 bases: TGTGCCAGCAGCCAAGTGGCGGGACTAGCGGGAGGGCCGGGGAATGAGCAGTTCTTC. Encoded protein: CASSQVAGLAGGPGNEQFF.